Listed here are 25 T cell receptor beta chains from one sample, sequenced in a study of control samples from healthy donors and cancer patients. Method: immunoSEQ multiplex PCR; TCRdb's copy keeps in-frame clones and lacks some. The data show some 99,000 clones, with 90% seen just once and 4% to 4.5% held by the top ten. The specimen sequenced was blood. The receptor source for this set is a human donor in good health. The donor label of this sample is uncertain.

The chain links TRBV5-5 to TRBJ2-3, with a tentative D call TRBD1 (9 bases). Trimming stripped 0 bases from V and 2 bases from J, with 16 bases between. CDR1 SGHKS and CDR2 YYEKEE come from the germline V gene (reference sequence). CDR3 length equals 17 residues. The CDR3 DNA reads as TGTGCCAGCAGCTTGGCGGGGGGGACAGGGAACACAGATACGCAGTATTTT. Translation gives CASSLAGGTGNTDTQYF.

CDR3 in DNA: TGTGCCAGCAGCGATGGGGGCGGCAATCAGCCCCAGCATTTT. Translating it yields CASSDGGGNQPQHF. J is TRBJ1-5 and V is TRBV6-5, with a possible D match to TRBD1 (6 bases). V was clipped by 6 bases and J by 2 bases, with 11 bases between them. The germline gives CDR1 MNHEY, CDR2 SVGAGI. The CDR3 length is 14 residues.

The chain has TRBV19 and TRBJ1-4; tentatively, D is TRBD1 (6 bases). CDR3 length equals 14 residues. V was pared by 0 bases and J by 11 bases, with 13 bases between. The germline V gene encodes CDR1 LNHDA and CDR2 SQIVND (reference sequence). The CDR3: CASSIEGGVGKLFF. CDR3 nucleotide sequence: TGTGCCAGTAGTATAGAAGGGGGTGTCGGGAAACTGTTTTTT.

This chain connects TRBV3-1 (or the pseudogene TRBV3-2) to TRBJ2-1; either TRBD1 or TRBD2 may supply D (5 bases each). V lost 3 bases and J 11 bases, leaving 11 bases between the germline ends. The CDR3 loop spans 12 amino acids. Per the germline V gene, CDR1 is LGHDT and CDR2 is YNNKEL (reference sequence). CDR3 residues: CASSHGDGKQFF. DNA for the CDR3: TGTGCCAGCAGCCATGGGGACGGAAAGCAGTTCTTC.

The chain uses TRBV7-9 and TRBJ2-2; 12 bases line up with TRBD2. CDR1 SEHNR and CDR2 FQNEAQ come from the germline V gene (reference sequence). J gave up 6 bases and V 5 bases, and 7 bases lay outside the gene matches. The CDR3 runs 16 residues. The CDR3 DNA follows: TGTGCCAGCAGCACGTCGACTAGCGGGGGTGCCGGGGAGCTGTTTTTT. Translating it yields CASSTSTSGGAGELFF.

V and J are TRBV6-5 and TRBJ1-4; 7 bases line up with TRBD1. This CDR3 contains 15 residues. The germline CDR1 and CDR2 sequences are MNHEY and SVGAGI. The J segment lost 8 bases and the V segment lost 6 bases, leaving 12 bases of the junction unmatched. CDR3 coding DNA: TGTGCCAGCAGAAAAATGACAGGGTGGAGCGAAAAACTGTTTTTT. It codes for CASRKMTGWSEKLFF.

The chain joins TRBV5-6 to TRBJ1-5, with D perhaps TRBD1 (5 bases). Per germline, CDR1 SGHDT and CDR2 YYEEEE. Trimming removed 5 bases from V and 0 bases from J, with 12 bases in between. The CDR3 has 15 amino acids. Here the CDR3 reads CASSSGPYSNQPQHF. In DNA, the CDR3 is TGTGCCAGCAGTTCGGGACCTTATAGCAATCAGCCCCAGCATTTT. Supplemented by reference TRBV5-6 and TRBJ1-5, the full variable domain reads DAGVTQSPTHLIKTRGQQVTLRCSPKSGHDTVSWYQQALGQGPQFIFQYYEEEERQRGNFPDRFSGHQFPNYSSELNVNALLLGDSALYLCASSSGPYSNQPQHFGDGTRLSIL.

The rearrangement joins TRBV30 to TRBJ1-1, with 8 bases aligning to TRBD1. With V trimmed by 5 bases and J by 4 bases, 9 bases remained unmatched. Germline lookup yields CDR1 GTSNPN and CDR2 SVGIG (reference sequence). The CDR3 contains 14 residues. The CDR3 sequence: CAWVPQGVVTEAFF. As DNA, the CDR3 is TGTGCCTGGGTACCACAGGGGGTCGTCACTGAAGCTTTCTTT.

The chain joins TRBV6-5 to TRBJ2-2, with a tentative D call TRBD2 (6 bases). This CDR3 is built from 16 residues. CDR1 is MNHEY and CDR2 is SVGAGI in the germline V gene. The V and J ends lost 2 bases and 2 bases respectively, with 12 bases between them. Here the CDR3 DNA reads TGTGCCAGCAGTTACCGGAGGGCTCCTAACACCGGGGAGCTGTTTTTT. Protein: CASSYRRAPNTGELFF.

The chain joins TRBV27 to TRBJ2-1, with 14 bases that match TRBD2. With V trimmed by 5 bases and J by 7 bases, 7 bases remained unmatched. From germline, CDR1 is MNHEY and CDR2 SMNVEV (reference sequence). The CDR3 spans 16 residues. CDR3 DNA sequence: TGTGCCAGCAGTCTCCAGACTAGCGGGGGGGCAAATGAGCAGTTCTTC. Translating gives CASSLQTSGGANEQFF.

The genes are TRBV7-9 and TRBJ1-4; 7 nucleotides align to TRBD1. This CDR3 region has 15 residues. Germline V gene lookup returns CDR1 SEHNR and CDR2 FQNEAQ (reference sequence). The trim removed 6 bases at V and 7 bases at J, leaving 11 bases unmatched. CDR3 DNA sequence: TGTGCCAGCAGGGATTCGGGACAGCTCGGTGAAAAACTGTTTTTT. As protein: CASRDSGQLGEKLFF.

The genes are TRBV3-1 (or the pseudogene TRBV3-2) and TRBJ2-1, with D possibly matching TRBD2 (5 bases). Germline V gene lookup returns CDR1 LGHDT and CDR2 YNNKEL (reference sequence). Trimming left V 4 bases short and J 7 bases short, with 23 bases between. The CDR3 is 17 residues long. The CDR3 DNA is TGTGCCAGCAGCCTGGCTCTACGGGCGGGCCAAAGGAATGAGCAGTTCTTC. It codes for CASSLALRAGQRNEQFF.

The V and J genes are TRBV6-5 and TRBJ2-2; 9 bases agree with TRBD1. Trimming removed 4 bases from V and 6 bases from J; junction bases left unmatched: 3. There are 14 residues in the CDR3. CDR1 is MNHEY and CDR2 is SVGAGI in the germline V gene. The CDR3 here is CASSWTGESGELFF. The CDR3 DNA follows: TGTGCCAGCAGTTGGACAGGGGAATCCGGGGAGCTGTTTTTT.

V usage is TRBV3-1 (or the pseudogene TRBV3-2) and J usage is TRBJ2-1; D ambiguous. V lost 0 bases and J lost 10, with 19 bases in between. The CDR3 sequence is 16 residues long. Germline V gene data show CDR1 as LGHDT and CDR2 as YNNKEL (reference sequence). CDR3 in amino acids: CASSQDWAIGLREQFF. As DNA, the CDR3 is TGTGCCAGCAGCCAAGATTGGGCAATAGGTTTACGCGAGCAGTTCTTC.

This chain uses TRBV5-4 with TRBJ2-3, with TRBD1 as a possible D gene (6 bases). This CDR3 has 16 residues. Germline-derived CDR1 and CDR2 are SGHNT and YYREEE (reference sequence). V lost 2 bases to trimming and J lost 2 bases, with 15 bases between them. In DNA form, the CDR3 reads TGTGCCAGCAGCTTAAGGCAGGGGTCCTTCACAGATACGCAGTATTTT. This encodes CASSLRQGSFTDTQYF. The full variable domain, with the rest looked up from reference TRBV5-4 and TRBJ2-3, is ETGVTQSPTHLIKTRGQQVTLRCSSQSGHNTVSWYQQALGQGPQFIFQYYREEENGRGNFPPRFSGLQFPNYSSELNVNALELDDSALYLCASSLRQGSFTDTQYFGPGTRLTVL.

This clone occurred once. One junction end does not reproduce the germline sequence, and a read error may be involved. The CDR3 loop is CAGSWGAEQFF. CDR3 bases: TGTGCCGGCAGCTGGGGGGCCGAGCAGTTCTTC. The chain recombines TRBV7-9 with TRBJ2-1, with D tentatively TRBD1 or TRBD2 (6 bases each). The CDR3 length is 11 residues. Germline V gene data show CDR1 as SEHNR and CDR2 as FQNEAQ (reference sequence).

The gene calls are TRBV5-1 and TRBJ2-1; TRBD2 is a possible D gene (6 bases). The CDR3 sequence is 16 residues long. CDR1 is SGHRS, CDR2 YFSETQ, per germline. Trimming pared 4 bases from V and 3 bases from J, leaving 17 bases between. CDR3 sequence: CASSPRVAASYNEQFF. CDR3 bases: TGCGCCAGCAGCCCACGGGTAGCGGCTAGCTACAATGAGCAGTTCTTC.

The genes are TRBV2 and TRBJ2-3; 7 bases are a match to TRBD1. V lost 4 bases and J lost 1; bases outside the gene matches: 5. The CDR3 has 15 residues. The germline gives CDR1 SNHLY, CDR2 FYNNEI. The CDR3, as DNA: TGTGCCAGCAGTGTAAAGGGGGCACGCACAGATACGCAGTATTTT. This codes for CASSVKGARTDTQYF. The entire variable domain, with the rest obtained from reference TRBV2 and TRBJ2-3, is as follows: EPEVTQTPSHQVTQMGQEVILRCVPISNHLYFYWYRQILGQKVEFLVSFYNNEISEKSEIFDDQFSVERPDGSNFTLKIRSTKLEDSAMYFCASSVKGARTDTQYFGPGTRLTVL.

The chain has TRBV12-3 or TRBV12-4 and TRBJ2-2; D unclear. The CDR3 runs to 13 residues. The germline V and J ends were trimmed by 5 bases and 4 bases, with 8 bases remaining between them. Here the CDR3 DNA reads TGTGCCAGCAGTACAATGGGCACCGGGGAGCTGTTTTTT. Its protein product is CASSTMGTGELFF.

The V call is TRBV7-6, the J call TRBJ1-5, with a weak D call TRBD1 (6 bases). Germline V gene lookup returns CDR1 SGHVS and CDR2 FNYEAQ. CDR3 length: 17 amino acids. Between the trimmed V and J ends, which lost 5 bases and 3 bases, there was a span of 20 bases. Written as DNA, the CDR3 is TGTGCCAGCAGCCCATCCCCGACAGCGGGGGCCAATCAGCCCCAGCATTTT. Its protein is CASSPSPTAGANQPQHF.

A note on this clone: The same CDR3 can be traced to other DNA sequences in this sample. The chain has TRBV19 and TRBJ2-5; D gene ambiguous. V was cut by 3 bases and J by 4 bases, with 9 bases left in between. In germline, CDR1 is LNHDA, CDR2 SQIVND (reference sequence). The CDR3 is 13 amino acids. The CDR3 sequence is CASSITSRETQYF. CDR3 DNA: TGTGCCAGTAGTATTACCAGCCGAGAGACCCAGTACTTC.

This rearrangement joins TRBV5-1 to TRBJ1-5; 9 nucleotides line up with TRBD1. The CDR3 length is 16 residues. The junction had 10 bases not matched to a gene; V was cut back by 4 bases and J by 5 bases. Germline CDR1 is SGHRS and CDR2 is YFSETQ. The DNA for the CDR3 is TGCGCCAGCAGCCCGGGTGGGACAGGGAACCATCAGCCCCAGCATTTT. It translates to CASSPGGTGNHQPQHF.

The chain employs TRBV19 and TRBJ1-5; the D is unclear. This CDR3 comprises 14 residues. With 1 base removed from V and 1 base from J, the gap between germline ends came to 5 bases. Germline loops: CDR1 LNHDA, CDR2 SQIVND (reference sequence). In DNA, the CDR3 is TGTGCCAGTAGTATAGCGCAAAGCAATCAGCCCCAGCATTTT. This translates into CASSIAQSNQPQHF. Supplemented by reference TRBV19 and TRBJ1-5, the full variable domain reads DGGITQSPKYLFRKEGQNVTLSCEQNLNHDAMYWYRQDPGQGLRLIYYSQIVNDFQKGDIAEGYSVSREKKESFPLTVTSAQKNPTAFYLCASSIAQSNQPQHFGDGTRLSIL.

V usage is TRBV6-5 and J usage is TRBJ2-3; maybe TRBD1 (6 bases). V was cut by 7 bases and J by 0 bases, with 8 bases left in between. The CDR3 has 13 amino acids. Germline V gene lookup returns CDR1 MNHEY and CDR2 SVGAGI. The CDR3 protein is CASKGQSTDTQYF. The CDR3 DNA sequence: TGTGCCAGCAAAGGACAGAGCACAGATACGCAGTATTTT.

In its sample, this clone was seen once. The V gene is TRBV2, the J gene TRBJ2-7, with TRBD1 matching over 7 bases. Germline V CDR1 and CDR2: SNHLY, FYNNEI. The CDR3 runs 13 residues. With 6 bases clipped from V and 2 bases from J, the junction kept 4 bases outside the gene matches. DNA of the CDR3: TGTGCCAGCAGCCGGGACAGAGCCTACGAGCAGTACTTC. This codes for CASSRDRAYEQYF.